The entry below describes one T cell receptor beta chain. The antigen is not known. The data belong to a study of shared clonotypes between healthy human individuals. In the study overall: Donor composition was a couple of women and a few men, aged 18 to 49. Study results and caveats: Non-shared clonotypes displayed generation probabilities falling below those of clonotypes present in all four donors. Rarefaction curves obtained for sorted subsets showed sequencing incomplete despite large depth.

This CDR3 is 13 amino acids long. V lost 3 bases to trimming and J lost 5 bases, with 8 bases between them. CDR1 and CDR2 (germline): SGDLS, YYNGEE. Sequencing used immunoSEQ multiplex PCR; TCRdb keeps in-frame clones, though not all of them. The sample contains approximately 1.5 million clones, around 98% of which appear only once. Sequencing was done on a sample of naive CD4+ T cells sorted from blood. Subset reported: CD45RA+ positively selected. J is TRBJ2-2 and V is TRBV9; D is perhaps TRBD1 (6 bases). The source is a man aged 25-40 years in good health. As DNA, the CDR3 is TGTGCCAGCAGCGGGGGGCAAACCGGGGAGCTGTTTTTT. It encodes CASSGGQTGELFF.